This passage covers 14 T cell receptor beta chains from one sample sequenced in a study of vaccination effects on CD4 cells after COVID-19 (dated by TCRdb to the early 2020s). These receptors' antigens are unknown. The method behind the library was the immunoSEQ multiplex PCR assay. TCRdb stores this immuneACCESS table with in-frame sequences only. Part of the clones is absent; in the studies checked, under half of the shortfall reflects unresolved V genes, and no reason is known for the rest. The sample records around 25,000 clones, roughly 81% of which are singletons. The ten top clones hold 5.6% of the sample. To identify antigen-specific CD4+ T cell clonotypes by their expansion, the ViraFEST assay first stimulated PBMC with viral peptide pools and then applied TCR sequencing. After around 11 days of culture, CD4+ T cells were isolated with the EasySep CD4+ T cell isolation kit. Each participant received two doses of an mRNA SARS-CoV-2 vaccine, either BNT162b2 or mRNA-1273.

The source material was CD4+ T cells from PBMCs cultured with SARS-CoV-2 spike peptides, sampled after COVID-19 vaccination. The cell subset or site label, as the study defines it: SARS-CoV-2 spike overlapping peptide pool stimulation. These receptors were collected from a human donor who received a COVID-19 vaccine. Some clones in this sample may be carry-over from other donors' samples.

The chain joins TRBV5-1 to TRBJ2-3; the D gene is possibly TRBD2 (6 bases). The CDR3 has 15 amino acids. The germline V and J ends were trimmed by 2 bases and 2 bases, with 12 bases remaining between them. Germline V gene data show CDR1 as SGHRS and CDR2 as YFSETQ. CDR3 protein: CASSFSGEYTDTQYF. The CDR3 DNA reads TGCGCCAGCAGCTTTTCGGGGGAATACACAGATACGCAGTATTTT.

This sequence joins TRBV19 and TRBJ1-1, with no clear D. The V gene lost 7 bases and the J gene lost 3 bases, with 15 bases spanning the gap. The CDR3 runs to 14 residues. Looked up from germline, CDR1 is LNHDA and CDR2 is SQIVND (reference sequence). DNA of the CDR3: TGTGCCAGTACCCGGGATCGGTCGGACACTGAAGCTTTCTTT. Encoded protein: CASTRDRSDTEAFF.

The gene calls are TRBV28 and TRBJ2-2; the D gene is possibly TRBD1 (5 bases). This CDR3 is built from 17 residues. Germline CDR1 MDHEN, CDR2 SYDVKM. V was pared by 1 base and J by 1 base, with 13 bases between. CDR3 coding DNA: TGTGCCAGCAGTTTATCTCAAAGCACAGGGAACACCGGGGAGCTGTTTTTT. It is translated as CASSLSQSTGNTGELFF. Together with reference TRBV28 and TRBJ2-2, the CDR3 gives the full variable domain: DVKVTQSSRYLVKRTGEKVFLECVQDMDHENMFWYRQDPGLGLRLIYFSYDVKMKEKGDIPEGYSVSREKKERFSLILESASTNQTSMYLCASSLSQSTGNTGELFFGEGSRLTVL.

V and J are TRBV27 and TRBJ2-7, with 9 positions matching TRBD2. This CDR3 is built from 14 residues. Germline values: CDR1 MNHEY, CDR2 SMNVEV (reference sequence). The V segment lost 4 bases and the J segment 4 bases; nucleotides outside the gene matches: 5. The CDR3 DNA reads TGTGCCAGCAGTTCCGTAGCGGGGGTGTACGAGCAGTACGTC. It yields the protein CASSSVAGVYEQYV.

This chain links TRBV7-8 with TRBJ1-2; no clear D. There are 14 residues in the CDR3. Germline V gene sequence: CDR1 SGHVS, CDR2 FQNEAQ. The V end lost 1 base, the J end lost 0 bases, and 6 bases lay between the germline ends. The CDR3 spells CASSLVESNYGYTF. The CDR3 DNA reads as TGTGCCAGCAGCTTAGTAGAGTCTAACTATGGCTACACCTTC.

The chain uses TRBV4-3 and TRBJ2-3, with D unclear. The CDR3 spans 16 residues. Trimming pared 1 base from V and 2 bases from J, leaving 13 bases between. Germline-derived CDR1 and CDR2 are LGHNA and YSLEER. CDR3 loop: CASSQVSDGHTDTQYF. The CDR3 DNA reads TGCGCCAGCAGCCAAGTTTCGGACGGCCACACAGATACGCAGTATTTT.

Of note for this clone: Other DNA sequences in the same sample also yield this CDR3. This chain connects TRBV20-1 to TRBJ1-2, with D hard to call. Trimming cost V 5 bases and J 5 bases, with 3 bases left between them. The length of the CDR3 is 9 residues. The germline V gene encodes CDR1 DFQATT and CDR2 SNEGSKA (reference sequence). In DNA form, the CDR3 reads TGCAGTGCTGGATATGGCTACACCTTC. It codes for CSAGYGYTF.

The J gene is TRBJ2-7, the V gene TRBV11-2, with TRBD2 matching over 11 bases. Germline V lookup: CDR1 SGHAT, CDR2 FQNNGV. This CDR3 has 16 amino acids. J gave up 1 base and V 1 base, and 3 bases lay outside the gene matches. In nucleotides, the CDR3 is TGTGCCAGCAGCTTAGTAGCTAGCGGGGGGTCCTACGAGCAGTACGTC. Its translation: CASSLVASGGSYEQYV.

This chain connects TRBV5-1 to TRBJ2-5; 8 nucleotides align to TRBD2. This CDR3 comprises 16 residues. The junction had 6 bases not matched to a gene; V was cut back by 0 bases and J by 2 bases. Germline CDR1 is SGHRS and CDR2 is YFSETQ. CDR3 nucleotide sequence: TGCGCCAGCAGCTTGGGGACGGGGGGGGCACAAGAGACCCAGTACTTC. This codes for CASSLGTGGAQETQYF.

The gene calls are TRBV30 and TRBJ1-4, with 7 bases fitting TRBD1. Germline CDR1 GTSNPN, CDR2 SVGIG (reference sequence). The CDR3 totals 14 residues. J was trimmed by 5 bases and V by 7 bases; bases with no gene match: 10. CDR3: CAFSGTARNEKLFF. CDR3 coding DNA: TGTGCCTTCAGCGGGACAGCGAGGAATGAAAAACTGTTTTTT.

The CDR3 region is CASMGVRTGGGTQYF. For the CDR3, the DNA is TGTGCCAGTATGGGTGTGAGGACAGGGGGTGGTACGCAGTATTTT. The chain couples TRBV19 to TRBJ2-3; 10 nucleotides match TRBD1. This CDR3 contains 15 residues. CDR1 is LNHDA and CDR2 is SQIVND in the germline V gene (reference sequence). V lost 7 bases, J lost 8 bases, and 12 bases stayed unmatched.

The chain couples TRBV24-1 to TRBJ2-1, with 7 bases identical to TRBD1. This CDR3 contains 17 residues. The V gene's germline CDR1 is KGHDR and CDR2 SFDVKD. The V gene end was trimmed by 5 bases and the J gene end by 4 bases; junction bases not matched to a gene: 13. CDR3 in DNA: TGTGCCACCAGTGTATTCCGACAGGGATGGGGTTACAATGAGCAGTTCTTC. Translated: CATSVFRQGWGYNEQFF.

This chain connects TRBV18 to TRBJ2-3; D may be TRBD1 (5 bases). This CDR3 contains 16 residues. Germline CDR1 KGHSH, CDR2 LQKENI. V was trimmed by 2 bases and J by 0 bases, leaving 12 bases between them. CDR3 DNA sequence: TGTGCCAGCTCACCAAGGGGCAGCACTAGCACAGATACGCAGTATTTT. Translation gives CASSPRGSTSTDTQYF.

Written as DNA, the CDR3 is TGCGCCAGCAGCTTGGACGGTAATAGCAATCAGCCCCAGCATTTT. This encodes CASSLDGNSNQPQHF. The chain carries TRBV5-1 and TRBJ1-5; D is unresolved. CDR1 SGHRS and CDR2 YFSETQ come from the germline V gene. V gave up 0 bases and J gave up 0 bases, with 7 bases separating them. This CDR3 is built from 15 residues.